This T cell receptor (beta chain) was captured by sequencing in a study of immune characterization of retroperitoneal liposarcoma. Trimming cost V 6 bases and J 6 bases; bases outside gene matches: 10. Germline V gives CDR1 MNHNS, CDR2 SASEGT. The CDR3 is 15 amino acids. TCRdb redid the calling of the PCR reads with MiXCR, one entry per CDR3 protein. Among around 11,000 distinct CDR3 sequences, 37% were seen once, and the ten largest hold roughly 9.1%. This clonotype rates as medium-sized. This chain links TRBV6-1 with TRBJ2-3; 9 bases are shared with TRBD2. Sample: tumor tissue. This TCR was recovered from a female donor with retroperitoneal liposarcoma. In nucleotides, the CDR3 is TGTGCCAGCAGGGGGCTAGCGGGGCTGGCGGATACGCAGTATTTT. Translation: CASRGLAGLADTQYF.